Listed below are T cell receptor beta chains from one sample, sequenced in a study of cytomegalovirus exposure and HLA in healthy donors. The repertoire was sequenced with immunoSEQ multiplex PCR; TCRdb's copy has only in-frame clones and lacks some. The data hold 150,000 to 200,000 clones, with about 79% observed a single time. Material for sequencing was PBMCs. The receptors stem from a man between 18 and 29 years old in good health and CMV-seronegative. Each CDR3 is given with its conserved first and last residue. A D gene is named only where the DNA matches it firmly. Where a row states a size, it is once, few, many or the class of an expanded clone; other rows omit it.

v_call: TRBV6-1; d_call: -; j_call: TRBJ2-7; clone_size: few; cdr3_nt: TGTGCCAGCAGTCGGTCTCCGGGTCAGCAGTACTTC; cdr3_aa: CASSRSPGQQYF
v_call: TRBV5-6; d_call: TRBD1; j_call: TRBJ1-2; clone_size: -; cdr3_nt: TGTGCCAGCAGCTTGTTGAACAGGGGATGGGACGGCTACACCTTC; cdr3_aa: CASSLLNRGWDGYTF
v_call: TRBV30; d_call: -; j_call: TRBJ1-1; clone_size: once; cdr3_nt: TGTGCCTGGAGTTTAGTATTGGGGGCGACTGAAGCTTTCTTT; cdr3_aa: CAWSLVLGATEAFF
v_call: TRBV19; d_call: TRBD1; j_call: TRBJ2-3; clone_size: -; cdr3_nt: TGTGCCAGTAGTATTCAGGGGGCCGCAGATACGCAGTATTTT; cdr3_aa: CASSIQGAADTQYF
v_call: TRBV30; d_call: TRBD2; j_call: TRBJ2-3; clone_size: -; cdr3_nt: TGTGCCTGGAGTGCAATAGCGGGGCTCACAGATACGCAGTATTTT; cdr3_aa: CAWSAIAGLTDTQYF
v_call: TRBV9; d_call: TRBD1; j_call: TRBJ1-4; clone_size: -; cdr3_nt: TGTGCCAGCAGCGTCACAGGGGGAACTAATGAAAAACTGTTTTTT; cdr3_aa: CASSVTGGTNEKLFF
v_call: TRBV6-4; d_call: TRBD1; j_call: TRBJ1-1; clone_size: -; cdr3_nt: TGTGCCAGCAGTGTCCCGGGACAGCAAGCGATCAACACTGAAGCTTTCTTT; cdr3_aa: CASSVPGQQAINTEAFF
v_call: TRBV27; d_call: TRBD2; j_call: TRBJ2-3; clone_size: few; cdr3_nt: TGTGCCAGCAGTTTAACTAGCGGGACGTACACAGATACGCAGTATTTT; cdr3_aa: CASSLTSGTYTDTQYF
v_call: TRBV19; d_call: -; j_call: TRBJ1-1; clone_size: -; cdr3_nt: TGTGCCAGTAGTAGCCTTCAGCGAACGGCTGAAGCTTTCTTT; cdr3_aa: CASSSLQRTAEAFF
v_call: TRBV28; d_call: -; j_call: TRBJ2-7; clone_size: -; cdr3_nt: TGTGCCAGCAGTTTAAGTCCGGGTCGCTACGAGCAGTACTTC; cdr3_aa: CASSLSPGRYEQYF
v_call: TRBV5-1; d_call: TRBD1; j_call: TRBJ2-7; clone_size: -; cdr3_nt: TGCGCCAGCAGTCGCGGGTTTCAGGGGGCTCATGACGAGCAGTACTTC; cdr3_aa: CASSRGFQGAHDEQYF
v_call: TRBV9; d_call: -; j_call: TRBJ2-3; clone_size: -; cdr3_nt: TGTGCCAGCAGCGCCGGCGCGTTAAGGGGCTCTGGCACAGATACGCAGTATTTT; cdr3_aa: CASSAGALRGSGTDTQYF
v_call: TRBV10-3; d_call: -; j_call: TRBJ1-1; clone_size: -; cdr3_nt: TGTGCCATCAGTGAGCCAAGGGGCTTGGTGAACACTGAAGCTTTCTTT; cdr3_aa: CAISEPRGLVNTEAFF
v_call: TRBV28; d_call: TRBD1; j_call: TRBJ1-2; clone_size: few; cdr3_nt: TGTGCCAGCAGTTCATACAGGGGGCTCGGCTACACCTTC; cdr3_aa: CASSSYRGLGYTF
v_call: TRBV7-9; d_call: -; j_call: TRBJ1-4; clone_size: -; cdr3_nt: TGTGCCAGCAGCTTAGGGTCCGGAGGGCAGGGTGAAAAACTGTTTTTT; cdr3_aa: CASSLGSGGQGEKLFF
v_call: TRBV14; d_call: -; j_call: TRBJ1-1; clone_size: -; cdr3_nt: TGTGCCAGCAGTCGAAAACCCACGGGGATCATATACACTGAAGCTTTCTTT; cdr3_aa: CASSRKPTGIIYTEAFF
v_call: TRBV4-1; d_call: TRBD2; j_call: TRBJ2-3; clone_size: -; cdr3_nt: TGCGCCAGCAGCCAAGAAGGGATCGGGACTAGCGGATTCCCAGATACGCAGTATTTT; cdr3_aa: CASSQEGIGTSGFPDTQYF